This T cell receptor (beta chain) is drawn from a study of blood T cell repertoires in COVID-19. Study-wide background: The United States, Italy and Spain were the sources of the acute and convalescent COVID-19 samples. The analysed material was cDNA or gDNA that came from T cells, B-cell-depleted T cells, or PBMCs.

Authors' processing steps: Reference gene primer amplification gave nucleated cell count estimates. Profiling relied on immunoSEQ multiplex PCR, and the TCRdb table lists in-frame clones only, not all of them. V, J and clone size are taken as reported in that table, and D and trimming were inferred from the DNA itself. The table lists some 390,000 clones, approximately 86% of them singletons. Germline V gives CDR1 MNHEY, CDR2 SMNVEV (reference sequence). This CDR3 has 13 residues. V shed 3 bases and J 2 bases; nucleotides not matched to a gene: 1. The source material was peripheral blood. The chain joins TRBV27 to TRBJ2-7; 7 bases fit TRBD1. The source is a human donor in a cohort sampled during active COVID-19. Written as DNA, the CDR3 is TGTGCCAGCAGTTTCGGGACAGCCTACGAGCAGTACTTC. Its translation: CASSFGTAYEQYF.